This T cell receptor beta chain was identified in a study of vaccination effects on CD4 cells after COVID-19 (dated by TCRdb to 2022 to 2024). Turning to the overall study: Post-vaccine samples across the study were collected a median of 72 days after the second dose, with a range of 14 to 241. In both COVID-19 convalescent patients and infection-naive vaccine recipients, the study compared SARS-CoV-2 spike-specific CD4+ TCR repertoires from before mRNA vaccination with those from after it. Cultures from other donors in the study were sequenced with the Oncomine TCR Beta short-read assay on an Illumina iSeq 100. The full study included fewer than eleven COVID-19 convalescent patients and several SARS-CoV-2-naive healthy vaccine recipients. General conclusions and limits of the study: The study was limited by a small number of convalescent patients, and early post-infection timepoints were lacking. In healthy vaccine recipients, vaccine-induced clones were almost all SARS-CoV-2 mono-reactive, with only 1 of 255 being cross-reactive with common cold coronaviruses. Marked clonal contraction was observed in both infection-induced and vaccine-induced clones at late post-vaccination timepoints, consistent with waning T cell responses.

The CDR3 goes from the cysteine to the phenylalanine over 13 residues. The retained sequence is limited to the CDR3, 39 bases, with the frame set at the first base. V and J lose 4 bases and 0 bases, and a span of 6 bases separates them. CDR1 SNHLY and CDR2 FYNNEI are derived from the germline V gene. In the ViraFEST assay, PBMC were stimulated with viral peptide pools, and antigen-specific CD4+ T cell clonotypes were then identified by expansion using TCR sequencing. After approximately eleven days of culture, CD4+ T cells were isolated with the EasySep CD4+ T cell isolation kit. Two doses of either the BNT162b2 or the mRNA-1273 mRNA SARS-CoV-2 vaccine were administered to participants. Healthy vaccine recipients had no prior SARS-CoV-2 infection, confirmed by negative nucleocapsid antibodies before and after vaccination. Each well held 1.5 million to 2 million PBMC cultured in IMDM containing approximately 5.3% human AB serum, 8 to 10 IU/ml IL-2 and gentamicin, along with approximately 10 ug/ml peptides. Half of the culture medium was replaced with fresh IL-2-containing medium on days 3 and 7. Unless noted otherwise, every peptide stimulation condition was cultured in triplicate wells. PBMC were separated from whole blood using Ficoll-Paque Plus gradient centrifugation and were then either cryopreserved at -140C or used fresh. Overlapping peptide pools spanned the spike proteins of SARS-CoV-2 and the common cold coronaviruses HCoV-NL63, HCoV-OC43 and HCoV-229E. The QIAamp micro DNA kit was used to extract genomic DNA from the cultured CD4+ T cells.

Note on this clone: Its antigen has not been determined. Qualities for individual bases were not recorded, and no much larger clone is one base off.

Libraries were prepared through the immunoSEQ multiplex PCR assay. TCR beta CDR3 sequencing was performed on DNA from the cultured, isolated CD4+ T cells. The authors processed their data as follows. Non-productive TCR sequences were discarded, and reads were trimmed to the CDR3 region, with only CDR3s of 7 or more amino acids retained. The MANAFEST web app was used to identify antigen-specific clonotypes by comparing expansion in peptide wells with expansion in reference cultures. To count as positive, a clone had to show expansion at FDR<0.05 compared with the reference and with all other wells, an odds ratio above 5, and a frequency above 0.1% in two replicate wells. Cross-reactive clonotypes were defined as significantly expanded in SARS-CoV-2 spike wells and in at least one common cold coronavirus spike condition. CDR3 similarity was assessed by Levenshtein distance using the stringdist R package, and unrooted trees were constructed with ape in R 3.6.1. The table was pulled from immuneACCESS by TCRdb, which kept in-frame rearrangements only. Such tables lose some clones; where checked, under half of the loss comes from unresolved V genes, and the rest has no known cause. V and J calls plus clone size are reproduced from that table; the DNA served to infer D and trimming. The sample contains under 40,000 clones, 70% to 85% of them found a single time. The top ten constitute approximately 2% of the sample.

The chain links TRBV2 with TRBJ1-1; no D gene call is confident. This sequence was found in a human donor who received a COVID-19 vaccine. Some clones in this sample may be carry-over from other donors' samples. Specimen: CD4+ T cells from PBMCs cultured with HCoV-NL63 spike peptides, collected after COVID-19 vaccination. The cell subset or site label for this specimen denotes: HCoV-NL63 spike overlapping peptide pool stimulation. CDR3 sequence: CASSVYLNTEAFF. At the DNA level, the sequence is TGTGCCAGCAGTGTCTACCTGAACACTGAAGCTTTCTTT.